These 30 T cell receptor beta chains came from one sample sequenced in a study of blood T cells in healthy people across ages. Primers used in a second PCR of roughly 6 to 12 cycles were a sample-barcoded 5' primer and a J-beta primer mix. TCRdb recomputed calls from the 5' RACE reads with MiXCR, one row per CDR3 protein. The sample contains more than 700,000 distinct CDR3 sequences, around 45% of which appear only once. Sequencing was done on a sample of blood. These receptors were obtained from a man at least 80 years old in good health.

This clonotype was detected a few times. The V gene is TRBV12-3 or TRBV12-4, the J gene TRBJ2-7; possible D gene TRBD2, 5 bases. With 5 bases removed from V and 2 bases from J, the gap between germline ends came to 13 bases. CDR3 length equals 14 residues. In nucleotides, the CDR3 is TGTGCCAGCAGTCCGGGGTTTACGGCCTACGAGCAGTACTTC. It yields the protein CASSPGFTAYEQYF.

In nucleotides, the CDR3 is TGTGCCAGCAGCTTAGGGACTAGCGGGAGCTCCTACAATGAGCAGTACTTC. Encoded protein: CASSLGTSGSSYNEQYF. This chain connects TRBV11-2 to TRBJ2-1, with 13 nucleotides matching TRBD2. The end of the DNA fits TRBJ2-7 better, so the J call may be wrong. The CDR3 length is 17 residues. Per the germline V gene, CDR1 is SGHAT and CDR2 is FQNNGV.

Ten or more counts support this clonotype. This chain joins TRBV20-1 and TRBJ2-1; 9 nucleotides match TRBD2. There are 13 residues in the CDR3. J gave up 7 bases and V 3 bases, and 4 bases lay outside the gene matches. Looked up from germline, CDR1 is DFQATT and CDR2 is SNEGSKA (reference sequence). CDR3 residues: CSASSGSLNEQFF. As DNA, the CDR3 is TGCAGTGCTAGTAGCGGGAGTCTGAATGAGCAGTTCTTC.

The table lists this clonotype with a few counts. DNA of the CDR3: TGTGCCAGCAATGCAGCGGGGAACAATGAGCAGTTCTTC. It specifies CASNAAGNNEQFF. The rearrangement links TRBV6-1 to TRBJ2-1, with 7 positions matching TRBD2. From germline, CDR1 is MNHNS and CDR2 SASEGT. The J segment lost 5 bases and the V segment lost 7 bases, leaving 5 bases of the junction unmatched. The length of the CDR3 is 13 residues.

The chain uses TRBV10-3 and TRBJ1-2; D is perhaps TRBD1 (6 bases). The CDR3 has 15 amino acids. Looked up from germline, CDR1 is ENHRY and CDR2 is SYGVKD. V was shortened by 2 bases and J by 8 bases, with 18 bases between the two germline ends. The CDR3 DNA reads TGTGCCATCAGTGAGCCCCGTAATGGCGGGGGCGGCTACACCTTC. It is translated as CAISEPRNGGGGYTF.

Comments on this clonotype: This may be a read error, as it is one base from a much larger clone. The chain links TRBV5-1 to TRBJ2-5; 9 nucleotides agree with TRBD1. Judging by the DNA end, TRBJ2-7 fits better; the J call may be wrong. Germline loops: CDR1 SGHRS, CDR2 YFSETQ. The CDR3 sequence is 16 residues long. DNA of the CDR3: TGCGCCAGCAGCCGGGATGCGGGACAGGGAGGTAACGAGCAGTACTTC. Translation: CASSRDAGQGGNEQYF.

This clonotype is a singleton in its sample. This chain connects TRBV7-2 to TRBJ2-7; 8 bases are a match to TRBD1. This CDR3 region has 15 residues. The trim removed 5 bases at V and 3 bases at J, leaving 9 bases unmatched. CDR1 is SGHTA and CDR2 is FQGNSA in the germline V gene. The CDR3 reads CASSRRDRRFYEQYF. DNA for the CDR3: TGTGCCAGCAGCCGCCGGGACAGGCGCTTCTACGAGCAGTACTTC.

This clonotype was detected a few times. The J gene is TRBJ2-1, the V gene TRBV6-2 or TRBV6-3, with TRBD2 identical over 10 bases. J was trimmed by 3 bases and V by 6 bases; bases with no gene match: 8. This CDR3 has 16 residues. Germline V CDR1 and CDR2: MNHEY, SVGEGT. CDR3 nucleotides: TGTGCCAGCAGATTTTCTAGCGGGAGTCACTACAATGAGCAGTTCTTC. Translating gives CASRFSSGSHYNEQFF.

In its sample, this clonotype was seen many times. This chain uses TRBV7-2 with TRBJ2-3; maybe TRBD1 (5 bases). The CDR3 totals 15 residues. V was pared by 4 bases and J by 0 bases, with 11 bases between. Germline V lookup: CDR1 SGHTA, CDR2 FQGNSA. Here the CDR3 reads CASSYSGISTDTQYF. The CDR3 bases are TGTGCCAGCAGCTACTCAGGGATTAGCACAGATACGCAGTATTTT.

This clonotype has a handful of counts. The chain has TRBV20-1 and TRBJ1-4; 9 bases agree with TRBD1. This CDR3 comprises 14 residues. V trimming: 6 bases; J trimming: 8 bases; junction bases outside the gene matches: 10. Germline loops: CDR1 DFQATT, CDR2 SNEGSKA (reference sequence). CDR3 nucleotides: TGCAGTGCCGCAGGACAGGGGCGTAGGGAAAAACTGTTTTTT. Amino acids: CSAAGQGRREKLFF.

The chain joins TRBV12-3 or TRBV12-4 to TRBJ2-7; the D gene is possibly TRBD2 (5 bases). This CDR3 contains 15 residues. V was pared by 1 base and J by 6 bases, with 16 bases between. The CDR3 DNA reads TGTGCCAGCAGTTTAGAATCCAGCGGCCCGCTCGAGCAGTACTTC. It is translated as CASSLESSGPLEQYF.

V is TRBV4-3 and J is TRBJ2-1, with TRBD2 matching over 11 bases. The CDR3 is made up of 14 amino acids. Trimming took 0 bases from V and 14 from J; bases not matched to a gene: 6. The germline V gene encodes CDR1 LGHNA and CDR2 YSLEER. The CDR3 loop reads CASSQDSSGRTKFF. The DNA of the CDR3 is TGCGCCAGCAGCCAAGATTCTAGCGGGAGGACCAAGTTCTTC.

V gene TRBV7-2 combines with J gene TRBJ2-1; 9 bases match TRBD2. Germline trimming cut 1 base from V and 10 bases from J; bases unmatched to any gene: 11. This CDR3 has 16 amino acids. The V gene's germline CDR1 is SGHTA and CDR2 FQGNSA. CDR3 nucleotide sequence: TGTGCCAGCAGCTTAGATATAACTAGCGGGTACTACGAGCAGTTCTTC. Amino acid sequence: CASSLDITSGYYEQFF.

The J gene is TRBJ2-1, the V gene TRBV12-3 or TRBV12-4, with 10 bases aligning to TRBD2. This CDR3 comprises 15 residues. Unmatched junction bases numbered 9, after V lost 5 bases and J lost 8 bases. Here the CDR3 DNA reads TGTGCCAGCAGTATCGGACTAGCGGTTGGCTATGAGCAGTTCTTC. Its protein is CASSIGLAVGYEQFF.

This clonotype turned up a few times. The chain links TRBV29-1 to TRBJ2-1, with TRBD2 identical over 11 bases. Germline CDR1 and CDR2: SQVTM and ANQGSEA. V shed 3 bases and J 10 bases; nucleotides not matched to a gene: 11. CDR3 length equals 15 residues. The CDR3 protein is CSVDVSGRVLGEQFF. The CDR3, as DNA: TGCAGCGTTGATGTTAGCGGGAGGGTCTTGGGGGAGCAGTTCTTC.

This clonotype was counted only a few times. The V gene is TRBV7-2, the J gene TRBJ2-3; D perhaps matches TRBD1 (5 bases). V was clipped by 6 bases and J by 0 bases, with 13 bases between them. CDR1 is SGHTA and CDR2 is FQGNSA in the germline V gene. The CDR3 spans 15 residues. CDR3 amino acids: CASSSGYISTDTQYF. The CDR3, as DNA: TGTGCCAGCAGTTCAGGGTACATAAGCACAGATACGCAGTATTTT.

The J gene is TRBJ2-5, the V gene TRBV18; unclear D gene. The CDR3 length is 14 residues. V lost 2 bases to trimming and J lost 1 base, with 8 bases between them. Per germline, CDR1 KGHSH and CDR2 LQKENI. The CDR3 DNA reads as TGTGCCAGCTCACCAAGACACCCCCAAGAGACCCAGTACTTC. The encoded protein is CASSPRHPQETQYF. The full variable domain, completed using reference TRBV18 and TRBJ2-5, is NAGVMQNPRHLVRRRGQEARLRCSPMKGHSHVYWYRQLPEEGLKFMVYLQKENIIDESGMPKERFSAEFPKEGPSILRIQQVVRGDSAAYFCASSPRHPQETQYFGPGTRLLVL.

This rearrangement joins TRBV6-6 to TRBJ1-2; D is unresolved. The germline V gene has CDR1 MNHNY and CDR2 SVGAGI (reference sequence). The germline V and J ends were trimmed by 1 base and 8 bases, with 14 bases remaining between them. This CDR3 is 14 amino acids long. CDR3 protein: CASSYFQNPWGYTF. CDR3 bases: TGTGCCAGCAGTTACTTCCAGAACCCGTGGGGCTACACCTTC.

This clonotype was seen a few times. CDR3 nucleotide sequence: TGCGCCAGCAGCCCTCAGCCGACAGAAACCTACGAGCAGTACTTC. As protein: CASSPQPTETYEQYF. The rearrangement uses TRBV5-1 and TRBJ2-7; D is possibly TRBD1 (5 bases). The V end lost 4 bases, the J end lost 2 bases, and 16 bases lay between the germline ends. Germline assignment: CDR1 SGHRS and CDR2 YFSETQ. CDR3 length equals 15 residues. The entire variable domain, with the rest obtained from reference TRBV5-1 and TRBJ2-7, is as follows: KAGVTQTPRYLIKTRGQQVTLSCSPISGHRSVSWYQQTPGQGLQFLFEYFSETQRNKGNFPGRFSGRQFSNSRSEMNVSTLELGDSALYLCASSPQPTETYEQYFGPGTRLTVT.

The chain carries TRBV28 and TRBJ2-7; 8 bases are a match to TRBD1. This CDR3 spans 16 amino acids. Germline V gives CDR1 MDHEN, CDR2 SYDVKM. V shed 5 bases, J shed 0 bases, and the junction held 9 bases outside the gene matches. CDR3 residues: CASSVWNRGFSYEQYF. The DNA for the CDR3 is TGTGCCAGCAGTGTCTGGAACAGGGGGTTCTCCTACGAGCAGTACTTC.

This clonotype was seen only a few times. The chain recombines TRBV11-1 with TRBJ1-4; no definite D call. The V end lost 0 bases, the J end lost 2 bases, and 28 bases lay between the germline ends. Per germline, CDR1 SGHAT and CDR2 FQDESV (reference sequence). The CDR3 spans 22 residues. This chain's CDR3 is CASSLAISLAYGLRSTNEKLFF. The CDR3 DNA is TGTGCCAGCAGCTTAGCGATCAGTCTGGCCTACGGACTTCGCTCTACTAATGAAAAACTGTTTTTT.

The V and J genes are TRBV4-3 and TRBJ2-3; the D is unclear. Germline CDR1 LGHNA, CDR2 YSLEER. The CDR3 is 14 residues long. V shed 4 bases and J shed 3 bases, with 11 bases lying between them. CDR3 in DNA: TGCGCCAGCAGCCGCTTCACCACGACAGATACGCAGTATTTT. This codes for CASSRFTTTDTQYF.

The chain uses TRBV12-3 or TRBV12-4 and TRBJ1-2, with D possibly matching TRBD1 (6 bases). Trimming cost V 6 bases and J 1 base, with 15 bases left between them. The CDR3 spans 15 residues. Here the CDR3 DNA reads TGTGCCAGCAGCTCCAGGACAGCGGATAACTATGGCTACACCTTC. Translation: CASSSRTADNYGYTF.

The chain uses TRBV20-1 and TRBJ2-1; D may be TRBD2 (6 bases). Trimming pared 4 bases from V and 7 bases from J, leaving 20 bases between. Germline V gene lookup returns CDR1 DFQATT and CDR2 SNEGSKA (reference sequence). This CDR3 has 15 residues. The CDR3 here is CSATLGLLGGNEQFF. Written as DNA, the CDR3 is TGCAGTGCTACCCTAGGGCTATTGGGGGGTAATGAGCAGTTCTTC.

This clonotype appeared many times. In DNA, the CDR3 is TGTGCCAGCAGTTACCACAGGAGTCTAGCCAAAAACATTCAGTACTTC. Amino acids: CASSYHRSLAKNIQYF. This chain uses TRBV12-3 or TRBV12-4 with TRBJ2-4; a weak D match, TRBD1 (5 bases). Trimming took 4 bases from V and 0 from J, leaving 13 bases between them. This CDR3 has 16 amino acids.

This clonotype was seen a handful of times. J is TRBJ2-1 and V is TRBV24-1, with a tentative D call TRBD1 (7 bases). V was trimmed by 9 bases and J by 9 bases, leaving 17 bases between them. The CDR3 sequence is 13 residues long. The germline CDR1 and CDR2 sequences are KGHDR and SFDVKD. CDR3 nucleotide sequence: TGTGCCACCGACTCCGGCCAGGGGGGTGAGCAGTTCTTC. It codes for CATDSGQGGEQFF.

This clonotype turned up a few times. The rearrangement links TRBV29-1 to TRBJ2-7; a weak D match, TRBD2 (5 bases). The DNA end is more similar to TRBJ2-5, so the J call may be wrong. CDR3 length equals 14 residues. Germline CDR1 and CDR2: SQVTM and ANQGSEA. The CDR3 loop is CSAVSGSSWETQYF. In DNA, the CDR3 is TGCAGCGCCGTATCGGGAAGCTCGTGGGAGACCCAGTACTTC.

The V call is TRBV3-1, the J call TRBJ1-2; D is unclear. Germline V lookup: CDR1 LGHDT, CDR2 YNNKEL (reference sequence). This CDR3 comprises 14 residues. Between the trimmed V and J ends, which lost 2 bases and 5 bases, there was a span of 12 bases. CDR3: CASSQLEDSYGYTF. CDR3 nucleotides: TGTGCCAGCAGCCAACTGGAGGACTCTTATGGCTACACCTTC.

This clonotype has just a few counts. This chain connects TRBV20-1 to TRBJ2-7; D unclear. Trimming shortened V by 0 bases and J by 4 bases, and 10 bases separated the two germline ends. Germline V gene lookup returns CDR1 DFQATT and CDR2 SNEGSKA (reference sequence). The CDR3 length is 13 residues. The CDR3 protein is CSARDFRRYEQYF. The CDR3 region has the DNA TGCAGTGCTAGAGATTTTCGGCGGTACGAGCAGTACTTC.

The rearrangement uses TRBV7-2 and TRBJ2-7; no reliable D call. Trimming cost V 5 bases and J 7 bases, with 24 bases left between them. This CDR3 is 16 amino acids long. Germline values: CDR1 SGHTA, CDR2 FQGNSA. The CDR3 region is CASSPRAASFYNEQYF. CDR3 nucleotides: TGTGCCAGCAGCCCCCGGGCCGCATCATTCTACAATGAGCAGTACTTC.